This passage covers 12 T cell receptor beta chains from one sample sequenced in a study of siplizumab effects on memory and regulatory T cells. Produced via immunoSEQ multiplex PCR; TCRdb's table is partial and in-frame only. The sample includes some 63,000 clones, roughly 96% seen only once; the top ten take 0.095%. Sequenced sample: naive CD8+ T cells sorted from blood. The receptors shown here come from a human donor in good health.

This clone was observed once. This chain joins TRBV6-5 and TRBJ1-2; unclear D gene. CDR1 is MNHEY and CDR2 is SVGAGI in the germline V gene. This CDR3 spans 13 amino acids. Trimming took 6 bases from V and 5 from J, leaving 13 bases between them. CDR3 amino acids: CASRGGELYGYTF. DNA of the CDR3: TGTGCCAGCAGGGGCGGGGAACTTTATGGCTACACCTTC.

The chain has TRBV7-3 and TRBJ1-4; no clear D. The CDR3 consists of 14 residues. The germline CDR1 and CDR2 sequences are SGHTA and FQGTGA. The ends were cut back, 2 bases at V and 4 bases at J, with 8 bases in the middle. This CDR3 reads CASSLEQINEKLFF. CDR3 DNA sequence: TGTGCCAGCAGCTTAGAACAGATTAATGAAAAACTGTTTTTT. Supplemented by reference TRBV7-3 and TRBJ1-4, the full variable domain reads GAGVSQTPSNKVTEKGKYVELRCDPISGHTALYWYRQSLGQGPEFLIYFQGTGAADDSGLPNDRFFAVRPEGSVSTLKIQRTERGDSAVYLCASSLEQINEKLFFGSGTQLSVL.

CDR3 DNA sequence: TGCGCCAGCAGTGAGTCACAGGGTGGCACTGAAGCTTTCTTT. Translation gives CASSESQGGTEAFF. The genes are TRBV10-2 and TRBJ1-1; tentative D call: TRBD1 (6 bases). V was pared by 0 bases and J by 4 bases, with 9 bases between. The CDR3 extends over 14 amino acids. From germline, CDR1 is WSHSY and CDR2 SAAADI.

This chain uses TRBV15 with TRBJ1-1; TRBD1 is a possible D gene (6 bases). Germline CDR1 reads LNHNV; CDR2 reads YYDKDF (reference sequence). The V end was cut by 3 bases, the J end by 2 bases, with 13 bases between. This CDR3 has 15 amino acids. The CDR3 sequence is CATSSDRGYNTEAFF. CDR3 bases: TGTGCCACCAGCAGTGATAGGGGGTATAACACTGAAGCTTTCTTT.

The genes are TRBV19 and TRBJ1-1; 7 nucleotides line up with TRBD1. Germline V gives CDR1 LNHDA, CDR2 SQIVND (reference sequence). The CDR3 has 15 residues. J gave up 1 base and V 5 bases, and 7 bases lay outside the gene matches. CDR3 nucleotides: TGTGCCAGTAGTCCCCGACAGGGCACGAACACTGAAGCTTTCTTT. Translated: CASSPRQGTNTEAFF.

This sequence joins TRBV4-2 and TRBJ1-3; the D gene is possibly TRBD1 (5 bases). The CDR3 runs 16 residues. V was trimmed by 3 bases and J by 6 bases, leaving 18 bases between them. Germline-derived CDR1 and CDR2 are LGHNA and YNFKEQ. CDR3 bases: TGTGCCAGCAGCCAGGAGTGGGACGGACTACCAAACACCATATATTTT. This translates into CASSQEWDGLPNTIYF.

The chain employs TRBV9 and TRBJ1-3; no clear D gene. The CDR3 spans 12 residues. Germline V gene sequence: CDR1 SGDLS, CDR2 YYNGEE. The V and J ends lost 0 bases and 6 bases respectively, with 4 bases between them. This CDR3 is CASSVGENTIYF. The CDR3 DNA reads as TGTGCCAGCAGCGTAGGCGAAAACACCATATATTTT.

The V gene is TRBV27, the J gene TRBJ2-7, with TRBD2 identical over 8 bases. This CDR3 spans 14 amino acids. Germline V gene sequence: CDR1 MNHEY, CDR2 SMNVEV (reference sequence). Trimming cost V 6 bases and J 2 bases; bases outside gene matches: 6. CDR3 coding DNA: TGTGCCAGCAGCCTTGCGGGGGGCCCCTACGAGCAGTACTTC. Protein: CASSLAGGPYEQYF.

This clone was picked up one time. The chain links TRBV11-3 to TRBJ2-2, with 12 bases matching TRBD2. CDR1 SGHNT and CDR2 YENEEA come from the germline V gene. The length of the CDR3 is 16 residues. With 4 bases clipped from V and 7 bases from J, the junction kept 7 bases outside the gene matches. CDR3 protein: CASSSRLAGEGGELFF. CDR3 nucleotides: TGTGCCAGCAGCTCTCGACTAGCGGGGGAGGGCGGGGAGCTGTTTTTT.

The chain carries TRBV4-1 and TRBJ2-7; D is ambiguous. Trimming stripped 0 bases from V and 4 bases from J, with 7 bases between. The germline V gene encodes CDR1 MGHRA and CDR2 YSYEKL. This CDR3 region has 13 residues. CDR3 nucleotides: TGCGCCAGCAGCCAAGAAGGGCCATACGAGCAGTACTTC. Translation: CASSQEGPYEQYF.

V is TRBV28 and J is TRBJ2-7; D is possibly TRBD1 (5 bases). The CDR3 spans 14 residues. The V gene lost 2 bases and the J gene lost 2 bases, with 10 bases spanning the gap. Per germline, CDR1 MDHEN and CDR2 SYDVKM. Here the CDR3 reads CASSLDYRTYEQYF. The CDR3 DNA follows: TGTGCCAGCAGTTTAGATTACAGGACCTACGAGCAGTACTTC.

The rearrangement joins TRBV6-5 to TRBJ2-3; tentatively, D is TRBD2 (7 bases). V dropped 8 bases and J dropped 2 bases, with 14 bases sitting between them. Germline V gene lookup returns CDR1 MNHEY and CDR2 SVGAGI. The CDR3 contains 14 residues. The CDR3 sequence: CASWLGGATDTQYF. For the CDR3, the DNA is TGTGCCAGCTGGCTTGGGGGGGCCACAGATACGCAGTATTTT.